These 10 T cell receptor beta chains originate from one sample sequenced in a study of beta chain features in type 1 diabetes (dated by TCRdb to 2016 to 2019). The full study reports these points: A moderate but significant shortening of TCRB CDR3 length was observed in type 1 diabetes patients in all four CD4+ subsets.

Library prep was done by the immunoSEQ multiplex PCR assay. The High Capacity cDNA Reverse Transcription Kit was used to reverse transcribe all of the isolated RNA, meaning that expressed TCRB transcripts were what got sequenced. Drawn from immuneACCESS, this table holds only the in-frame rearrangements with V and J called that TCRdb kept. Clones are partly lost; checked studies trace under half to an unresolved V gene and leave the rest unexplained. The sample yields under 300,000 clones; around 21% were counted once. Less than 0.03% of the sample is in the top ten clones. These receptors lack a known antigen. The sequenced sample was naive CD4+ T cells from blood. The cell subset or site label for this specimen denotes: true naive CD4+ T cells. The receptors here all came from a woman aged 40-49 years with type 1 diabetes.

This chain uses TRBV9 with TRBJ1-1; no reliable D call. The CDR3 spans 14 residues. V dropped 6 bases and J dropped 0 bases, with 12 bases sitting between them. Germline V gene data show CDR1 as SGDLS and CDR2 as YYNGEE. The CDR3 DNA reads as TGTGCCAGCACCGTCGCAGGCATGAACACTGAAGCTTTCTTT. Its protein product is CASTVAGMNTEAFF.

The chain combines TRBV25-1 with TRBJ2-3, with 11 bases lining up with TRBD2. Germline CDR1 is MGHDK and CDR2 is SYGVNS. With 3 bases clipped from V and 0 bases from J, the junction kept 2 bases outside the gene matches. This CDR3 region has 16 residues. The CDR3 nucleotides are TGTGCCAGCAGTGACCTAGCGGGGGGAAGCACAGATACGCAGTATTTT. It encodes CASSDLAGGSTDTQYF.

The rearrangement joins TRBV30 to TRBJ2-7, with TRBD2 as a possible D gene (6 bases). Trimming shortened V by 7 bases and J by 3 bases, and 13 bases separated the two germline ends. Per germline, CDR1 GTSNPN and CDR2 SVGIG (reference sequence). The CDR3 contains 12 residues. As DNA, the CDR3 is TGTGCCTCGACCGGGGGTCGCTACGAGCAGTACTTC. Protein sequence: CASTGGRYEQYF.

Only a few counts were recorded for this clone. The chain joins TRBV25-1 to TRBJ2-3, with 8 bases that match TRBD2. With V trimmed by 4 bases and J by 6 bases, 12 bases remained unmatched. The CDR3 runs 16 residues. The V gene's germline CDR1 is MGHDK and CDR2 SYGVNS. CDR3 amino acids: CASSAKLAGPGDTQYF. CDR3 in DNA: TGTGCCAGCAGTGCTAAATTAGCGGGACCGGGGGATACGCAGTATTTT.

CDR3 in amino acids: CASSARDTQYF. The CDR3 DNA sequence: TGTGCCAGCAGTGCTCGAGATACGCAGTATTTT. This rearrangement joins TRBV2 to TRBJ2-3; D uncertain. There are 11 residues in the CDR3. The germline gives CDR1 SNHLY, CDR2 FYNNEI. Trimming shortened V by 4 bases and J by 5 bases, and 4 bases separated the two germline ends. The entire variable domain, with the rest obtained from reference TRBV2 and TRBJ2-3, is as follows: EPEVTQTPSHQVTQMGQEVILRCVPISNHLYFYWYRQILGQKVEFLVSFYNNEISEKSEIFDDQFSVERPDGSNFTLKIRSTKLEDSAMYFCASSARDTQYFGPGTRLTVL.

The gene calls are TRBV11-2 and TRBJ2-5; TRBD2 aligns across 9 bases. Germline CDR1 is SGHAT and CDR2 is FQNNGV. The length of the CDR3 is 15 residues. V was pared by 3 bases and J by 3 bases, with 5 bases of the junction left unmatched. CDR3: CASSFSGGREETQYF. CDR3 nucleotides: TGTGCCAGCAGCTTTTCTGGCGGGAGGGAAGAGACCCAGTACTTC.

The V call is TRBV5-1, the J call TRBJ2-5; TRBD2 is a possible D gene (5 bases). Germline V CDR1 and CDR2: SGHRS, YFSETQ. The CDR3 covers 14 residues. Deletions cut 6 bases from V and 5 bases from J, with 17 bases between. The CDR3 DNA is TGCGCCAGCATGTTAGGACGGGAATGGGAGACCCAGTACTTC. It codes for CASMLGREWETQYF. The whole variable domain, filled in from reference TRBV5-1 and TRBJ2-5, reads KAGVTQTPRYLIKTRGQQVTLSCSPISGHRSVSWYQQTPGQGLQFLFEYFSETQRNKGNFPGRFSGRQFSNSRSEMNVSTLELGDSALYLCASMLGREWETQYFGPGTRLLVL.

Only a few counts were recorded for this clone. The CDR3: CASSLGDRGQETQYF. CDR3 in DNA: TGTGCCAGCAGCCTCGGCGACAGGGGACAAGAGACCCAGTACTTC. This rearrangement joins TRBV4-2 to TRBJ2-5; TRBD1 matches at 8 bases. Germline V CDR1 and CDR2: LGHNA, YNFKEQ. Trimming at V came to 4 bases and at J to 2 bases, leaving 6 bases not matched to a gene. The CDR3 loop spans 15 amino acids.

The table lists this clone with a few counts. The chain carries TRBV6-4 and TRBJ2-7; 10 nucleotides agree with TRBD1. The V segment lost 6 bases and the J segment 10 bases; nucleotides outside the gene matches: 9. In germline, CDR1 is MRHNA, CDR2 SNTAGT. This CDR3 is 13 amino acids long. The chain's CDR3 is CASSSDRGRIQYF. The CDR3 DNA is TGTGCCAGCAGCAGCGACAGGGGGCGAATTCAGTACTTC.

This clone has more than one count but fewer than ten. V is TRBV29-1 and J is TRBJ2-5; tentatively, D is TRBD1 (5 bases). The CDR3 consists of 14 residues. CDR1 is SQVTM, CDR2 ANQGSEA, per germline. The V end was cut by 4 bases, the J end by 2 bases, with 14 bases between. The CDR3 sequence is CSVVPGWAQETQYF. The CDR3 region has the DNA TGCAGCGTTGTCCCAGGGTGGGCACAAGAGACCCAGTACTTC.